This T cell receptor (beta chain) was sequenced during a study of graft-versus-host responses after intestinal transplantation. Losses at the gene ends were 3 bases for V and 1 base for J; bases not matched to a gene: 3. Germline values: CDR1 SGHDT, CDR2 YYEEEE. This CDR3 is built from 15 residues. The table came from immunoSEQ multiplex PCR; TCRdb's copy has only in-frame clones and leaves some out. There are 75,000 to 95,000 clones in the sample; about 93% occur only once, and roughly 2% lies in the top ten. Remarks on this clone: Its specificity is unknown.

The chain recombines TRBV5-6 with TRBJ2-2; the match to TRBD1 covers 7 bases. The receptor's source is a human donor who received an intestinal transplant. The sequencing used unstimulated CD8+ T cells sorted from spleen or lymph node cells, collected before intestinal transplant. The DNA for the CDR3 is TGTGCCAGCAGCTCGACAGGGCAGAACACCGGGGAGCTGTTTTTT. Translation: CASSSTGQNTGELFF.